Below, 10 T cell receptor beta chains from the same sample are listed, as sequenced in a study of response to subunit inactivated influenza vaccine. TCRdb redid the calling of the RT-PCR reads with MiXCR, one entry per CDR3 protein. Of approximately 480,000 distinct CDR3 sequences listed, over 9.5% were seen once; the top ten hold approximately 12%. This specimen consisted of PBMCs from blood, obtained roughly 48 days after vaccination. The receptors were sampled from a man aged 50-59 years who received an inactivated influenza vaccine.

As for this clonotype: A single base separates this from a much larger clone, so it may be a read error. Here the CDR3 omits its conserved ending phenylalanine or tryptophan, so a read error is the likely source. The V call is TRBV5-1, the J call TRBJ2-7; 9 bases match TRBD2. This CDR3 comprises 14 residues. The germline V gene has CDR1 SGHRS and CDR2 YFSETQ. The V segment lost 3 bases and the J segment 0 bases; nucleotides outside the gene matches: 1. CDR3 protein: CASSSTSGSYEQYS. In DNA form, the CDR3 reads TGCGCCAGCAGCTCGACTAGCGGCTCCTACGAGCAGTACTCC.

This rearrangement joins TRBV7-9 to TRBJ2-3, with D unresolved. There are 15 residues in the CDR3. V lost 5 bases to trimming and J lost 2 bases, with 14 bases between them. CDR1 is SEHNR and CDR2 is FQNEAQ in the germline V gene (reference sequence). CDR3 DNA sequence: TGTGCCAGCAGCCCACCGCGTGAACACACAGATACGCAGTATTTT. Translation gives CASSPPREHTDTQYF.

This clonotype has a handful of counts. This chain connects TRBV19 to TRBJ2-5; unclear D gene. The CDR3 has 15 residues. Between the trimmed V and J ends, which lost 3 bases and 4 bases, there was a span of 15 bases. Germline CDR1 is LNHDA and CDR2 is SQIVND (reference sequence). CDR3 DNA: TGTGCCAGTAGTATTTCGCCCAGGAACCCAGAGACCCAGTACTTC. Its protein is CASSISPRNPETQYF.

This clonotype was recorded at least ten times. The rearrangement joins TRBV12-3 or TRBV12-4 to TRBJ2-7; unclear D gene. The CDR3 consists of 11 residues. V was pared by 3 bases and J by 5 bases, with 5 bases between. For the CDR3, the DNA is TGTGCCAGCAGTTTGGTCCACGAGCAGTACTTC. This encodes CASSLVHEQYF.

In its sample, this clonotype was seen many times. The chain carries TRBV6-2 or TRBV6-3 and TRBJ2-7, with 11 bases aligning to TRBD1. Trimming cost V 5 bases and J 1 base; bases outside gene matches: 4. The CDR3 covers 15 residues. Germline CDR1 and CDR2: MNHEY and SVGEGT. The DNA for the CDR3 is TGTGCCAGCAGTGATCGGGACAGGGGGTCCTACGAGCAGTACTTC. Translation: CASSDRDRGSYEQYF.

This clonotype was found many times. This sequence joins TRBV4-1 and TRBJ1-6, with a possible D match to TRBD1 (6 bases). The CDR3 loop spans 17 amino acids. Trimming shortened V by 1 base and J by 2 bases, and 12 bases separated the two germline ends. The germline V gene has CDR1 MGHRA and CDR2 YSYEKL. Here the CDR3 reads CASSQGNRDPYNSPLHF. The DNA for the CDR3 is TGCGCCAGCAGCCAAGGAAACAGGGATCCCTATAATTCACCCCTCCACTTT.

V usage is TRBV10-3 and J usage is TRBJ1-4; no firm D call. CDR3 length: 16 residues. Germline CDR1 ENHRY, CDR2 SYGVKD. V lost 3 bases, J lost 0 bases, and 11 bases lay in between. In DNA, the CDR3 is TGTGCCATCAGTGACCCCGACCGTGCAACTAATGAAAAACTGTTTTTT. Its protein is CAISDPDRATNEKLFF.

This clonotype was detected only a few times. This chain uses TRBV4-1 with TRBJ2-7, with D possibly matching TRBD1 (5 bases). The CDR3 extends over 15 amino acids. V shed 0 bases and J shed 0 bases, with 9 bases lying between them. The germline V gene has CDR1 MGHRA and CDR2 YSYEKL. CDR3: CASSQDDRDSYEQYF. CDR3 coding DNA: TGCGCCAGCAGCCAAGATGACAGAGACTCCTACGAGCAGTACTTC.

In its sample, this clonotype was seen a few times. This chain joins TRBV15 and TRBJ1-2; maybe TRBD1 (5 bases). CDR1 is LNHNV, CDR2 YYDKDF, per germline (reference sequence). V gave up 0 bases and J gave up 2 bases, with 13 bases separating them. The CDR3 is made up of 16 amino acids. CDR3 protein: CATSRDRGRANYGYTF. DNA for the CDR3: TGTGCCACCAGCAGAGATCGGGGCAGGGCAAACTATGGCTACACCTTC.

This CDR3 is CASSGRGAGGLYEQFF. The CDR3 DNA follows: TGTGCCAGCAGCGGACGGGGAGCGGGGGGGCTCTATGAGCAGTTCTTC. This sequence joins TRBV7-8 and TRBJ2-1; 10 bases map to TRBD2. In germline, CDR1 is SGHVS, CDR2 FQNEAQ. V lost 5 bases to trimming and J lost 8 bases; unmatched junction nucleotides: 12. CDR3 size: 16 residues.